Following are 4 T cell receptor beta chains from one sample sequenced in a study of cytomegalovirus exposure and HLA in healthy donors (TCRdb year 2017). Receptors were amplified or captured by the immunoSEQ multiplex PCR assay. A mixture of 60 forward primers for TCR Vbeta segments and 13 reverse primers for TCR Jbeta segments was used in the multiplex PCR. This is the immuneACCESS table as TCRdb keeps it, with only in-frame sequences that have V and J called. A part of the clones is gone; compared with another copy, unresolved V genes explain less than half, and the rest is unexplained. Within this sample are roughly 80,000 clones, with 70% to 85% of them counted one time only. The ten largest clones add up to under 3% of the sample. Sequencing was done on a sample of PBMCs. The source is a man aged 45 to 65 in good health and CMV-seropositive.

The rearrangement links TRBV29-1 to TRBJ2-7; the match to TRBD2 covers 9 bases. Germline V gene lookup returns CDR1 SQVTM and CDR2 ANQGSEA. V shed 3 bases and J 3 bases; nucleotides not matched to a gene: 0. There are 12 residues in the CDR3. CDR3 coding DNA: TGCAGCGTTGAGACTAGCGGCTACGAGCAGTACTTC. Translation: CSVETSGYEQYF.

Only a few counts were recorded for this clone. The rearrangement links TRBV6-6 to TRBJ1-4; TRBD1 might be the D (5 bases). Germline CDR1 reads MNHNY; CDR2 reads SVGAGI (reference sequence). This CDR3 has 10 amino acids. The V and J ends lost 7 bases and 9 bases respectively, with 6 bases between them. The DNA for the CDR3 is TGTGCCAGCAAGGGGAAAAAACTGTTTTTT. Its translation: CASKGKKLFF.

This chain connects TRBV19 to TRBJ1-5, with unresolved D. Trimming pared 5 bases from V and 1 base from J, leaving 9 bases between. The CDR3 has 14 amino acids. Germline loops: CDR1 LNHDA, CDR2 SQIVND (reference sequence). As DNA, the CDR3 is TGTGCCAGTAGTCTCCGGGAAAGCAATCAGCCCCAGCATTTT. Its translation: CASSLRESNQPQHF.

This clone was observed a few times. V is TRBV4-1 and J is TRBJ2-5; TRBD1 might be the D (5 bases). The V gene's germline CDR1 is MGHRA and CDR2 YSYEKL. This CDR3 contains 13 residues. V shed 2 bases and J shed 5 bases, with 9 bases lying between them. In nucleotides, the CDR3 is TGCGCCAGCAGCCAATCAGGGCTCGAGACCCAGTACTTC. This codes for CASSQSGLETQYF.